The source of this TCR beta chain is a study of spatial heterogeneity in lung cancer. Whole-study context: When follow-up PBMC samples existed, they were sequenced (at a median of around 23 months after resection). Detection of beta-chain sequences consistently exceeded that of alpha-chain sequences.

A distinct unique molecular identifier was carried by each TCR cDNA molecule. TCRdb reprocessed the 5' RACE reads via MiXCR and lists one record per CDR3 protein. Among roughly 38,000 distinct CDR3 sequences listed, about 10% were seen once. Study conclusions and caveats: More often at tumor resection than at routine follow-up, ubiquitous expanded tumor TCRs were detected in the blood.

Time point denoted: blood at routine non-recurrence follow-up after resection. This clonotype showed up just a few times. Its matching antigen is unknown. Germline-derived CDR1 and CDR2 are SGHRS and YFSETQ. The CDR3 runs 17 residues. V was pared by 2 bases and J by 3 bases, with 3 bases of the junction left unmatched. This receptor was identified in a female donor with early-stage non-small cell lung cancer. The J gene is TRBJ2-1, the V gene TRBV5-1; 15 bases are a match to TRBD2. The input for sequencing was PBMCs, taken at follow-up. The CDR3 DNA sequence: TGCGCCAGCAGCTTAGGGACTAGCGGGGGGCGCTACAATGAGCAGTTCTTC. Its translation: CASSLGTSGGRYNEQFF.